This passage covers 30 T cell receptor beta chains from one sample sequenced in a study of blood T cells in healthy people across ages. Combining a sample-barcoded 5' primer with a J-beta primer mix, a second PCR ran for roughly 7 to 12 cycles. TCRdb re-called the 5' RACE reads through MiXCR, storing one row per CDR3 protein. The sample comprises about 590,000 distinct CDR3 sequences, around 31% of which are singletons, and around 16% rests with the top ten. The specimen sequenced was blood. The receptor set was obtained from a woman aged 80 or over in good health.

This clonotype has a single count. The chain carries TRBV30 and TRBJ1-2; no clear D. The CDR3 is 14 residues long. V was trimmed by 7 bases and J by 7 bases, leaving 22 bases between them. Germline values: CDR1 GTSNPN, CDR2 SVGIG (reference sequence). This CDR3 reads CASKLGIGYGGYTF. The CDR3 DNA reads as TGTGCCTCAAAACTGGGTATTGGCTATGGTGGCTACACCTTC.

The J gene is TRBJ2-7, the V gene TRBV5-5; 9 bases match TRBD1. TRBJ2-5 explains the end of the DNA better; the J call may be wrong. There are 14 residues in the CDR3. The germline V gene has CDR1 SGHKS and CDR2 YYEKEE (reference sequence). In nucleotides, the CDR3 is TGTGCCAGCAGCGGGACAGGGTGGCGAGAGACCCAGTACTTC. Residues: CASSGTGWRETQYF.

The rearrangement uses TRBV20-1 and TRBJ1-6; D is uncertain. The CDR3 spans 13 residues. V dropped 4 bases and J dropped 5 bases, with 9 bases sitting between them. In germline, CDR1 is DFQATT, CDR2 SNEGSKA (reference sequence). The CDR3 spells CSATYTDNSPLHF. The DNA for the CDR3 is TGCAGTGCTACCTACACCGATAATTCACCCCTCCACTTT.

The chain links TRBV5-1 to TRBJ2-5; 7 nucleotides line up with TRBD1. The length of the CDR3 is 15 residues. Germline V CDR1 and CDR2: SGHRS, YFSETQ. After removal of 5 bases from V and 5 bases from J, the junction contained 12 bases not matched to a gene. CDR3 DNA sequence: TGCGCCAGCAGGTGGGACAGTCAGGCGGTGGAGACCCAGTACTTC. Its translation: CASRWDSQAVETQYF.

This clonotype showed up many times. This rearrangement joins TRBV4-1 to TRBJ2-2, with 13 bases fitting TRBD2. Germline loops: CDR1 MGHRA, CDR2 YSYEKL. J gave up 5 bases and V 7 bases, and 4 bases lay outside the gene matches. The length of the CDR3 is 15 residues. The CDR3 spells CASKLAGGETGELFF. CDR3 DNA sequence: TGCGCCAGCAAACTAGCGGGGGGGGAGACCGGGGAGCTGTTTTTT.

The chain carries TRBV15 and TRBJ1-5; D unresolved. V was cut by 0 bases and J by 5 bases, with 17 bases left in between. The CDR3 extends over 17 amino acids. The germline V gene encodes CDR1 LNHNV and CDR2 YYDKDF (reference sequence). The CDR3 DNA reads TGTGCCACCAGCAGAGATTTACGGACTAACCAAGATCAGCCCCAGCATTTT. Protein: CATSRDLRTNQDQPQHF.

This clonotype was found a few times. V gene TRBV2 combines with J gene TRBJ1-2; D may be TRBD1 (5 bases). The CDR3 covers 13 residues. Deletions cut 4 bases from V and 8 bases from J, with 14 bases between. The germline V gene encodes CDR1 SNHLY and CDR2 FYNNEI. The CDR3 DNA is TGTGCCAGCAGTGTCGGGGCAGGGAGAGGCTACACCTTC. Amino acid sequence: CASSVGAGRGYTF.

The table lists this clonotype with many counts. The J gene is TRBJ2-1, the V gene TRBV18; 8 nucleotides match TRBD2. Germline trimming cut 1 base from V and 5 bases from J; bases unmatched to any gene: 7. Germline V lookup: CDR1 KGHSH, CDR2 LQKENI. There are 16 residues in the CDR3. The CDR3 region is CASSPRSGGPDNEQFF. As DNA, the CDR3 is TGTGCCAGCTCACCACGGAGCGGGGGACCGGACAATGAGCAGTTCTTC. The variable domain in full, with the rest retrieved from reference TRBV18 and TRBJ2-1, is NAGVMQNPRHLVRRRGQEARLRCSPMKGHSHVYWYRQLPEEGLKFMVYLQKENIIDESGMPKERFSAEFPKEGPSILRIQQVVRGDSAAYFCASSPRSGGPDNEQFFGPGTRLTVL.

The CDR3 DNA follows: TGTGCCAGCAGCGCGACAGGAGCTGGGGACACCATATATTTT. It codes for CASSATGAGDTIYF. The chain carries TRBV9 and TRBJ1-3; tentatively, D is TRBD1 (6 bases). Germline lookup yields CDR1 SGDLS and CDR2 YYNGEE. The V gene lost 3 bases and the J gene lost 8 bases, with 15 bases spanning the gap. CDR3 length: 14 residues.

As to this clonotype: Just one base apart from a much larger clone, this may be a read error. The chain has TRBV20-1 and TRBJ2-3, with D unclear. The CDR3 has 14 amino acids. Germline CDR1 DFQATT, CDR2 SNEGSKA (reference sequence). The CDR3, as DNA: TGCAGTGCTGGCTCGTCACGAATCACAGATACGCGGTATTTT. This translates into CSAGSSRITDTRYF.

This clonotype was seen more than once but under ten times. Possible read error: a much larger clone is one base away. V is TRBV5-1 and J is TRBJ2-1; 12 bases match TRBD2. The CDR3 runs 17 residues. Germline V gene sequence: CDR1 SGHRS, CDR2 YFSETQ. Trimming at V came to 6 bases and at J to 6 bases, leaving 13 bases not matched to a gene. This chain's CDR3 is CASTTGLAGHPCNEQFF. CDR3 nucleotide sequence: TGCGCCAGCACCACAGGACTAGCGGGGCATCCCTGCAATGAGCAGTTCTTC.

The chain uses TRBV20-1 and TRBJ2-5; 11 bases align to TRBD2. The germline CDR1 and CDR2 sequences are DFQATT and SNEGSKA (reference sequence). The CDR3 length is 14 residues. With 6 bases clipped from V and 11 bases from J, the junction kept 14 bases outside the gene matches. The CDR3 region has the DNA TGCAGTGCCCCATTAGCGGGGGGGCCGAGTGAGCAGTACTTC. This gives the protein CSAPLAGGPSEQYF.

This clonotype was counted ten times or more. V and J are TRBV29-1 and TRBJ2-7, with TRBD2 identical over 14 bases. V gave up 6 bases and J gave up 2 bases; unmatched junction bases: 3. The CDR3 has 14 amino acids. Germline CDR1 is SQVTM and CDR2 is ANQGSEA. This chain's CDR3 is CSVEGLAGAYEQYF. DNA of the CDR3: TGCAGCGTGGAGGGACTAGCGGGGGCCTACGAGCAGTACTTC.

The chain has TRBV30 and TRBJ2-3; D gene ambiguous. The CDR3 extends over 12 amino acids. The germline CDR1 and CDR2 sequences are GTSNPN and SVGIG (reference sequence). The V end was cut by 1 base, the J end by 7 bases, with 9 bases between. The CDR3 protein is CAWSEDPNTQYF. In DNA, the CDR3 is TGTGCCTGGAGTGAGGACCCCAATACGCAGTATTTT.

This clonotype occurred many times. The CDR3 here is CASSLASPQGYTF. CDR3 nucleotides: TGTGCCAGCAGCTTAGCAAGCCCTCAAGGCTACACCTTC. J is TRBJ1-2 and V is TRBV7-2; D not resolved. Deletions cut 0 bases from V and 8 bases from J, with 10 bases between. The CDR3 has 13 amino acids. Germline CDR1 and CDR2: SGHTA and FQGNSA.

A word on this clonotype: A much larger clone lies a single base off, so this may be a read error. V gene TRBV7-2 combines with J gene TRBJ2-5; D is possibly TRBD1 or TRBD2 (6 bases each). There are 14 residues in the CDR3. With 7 bases removed from V and 11 bases from J, the gap between germline ends came to 23 bases. The germline CDR1 and CDR2 sequences are SGHTA and FQGNSA. The CDR3 DNA reads TGTGCCAGCACTTTCCGGGGGCATAGAAATGAGCAGTACTTC. Protein sequence: CASTFRGHRNEQYF.

In this sample, this clonotype turned up a few times. The gene calls are TRBV30 and TRBJ2-3, with TRBD2 matching over 8 bases. Germline trimming cut 2 bases from V and 4 bases from J; bases unmatched to any gene: 2. The CDR3 loop spans 13 amino acids. Germline V lookup: CDR1 GTSNPN, CDR2 SVGIG (reference sequence). CDR3 region: CAWSPAGADTQYF. CDR3 in DNA: TGTGCCTGGAGTCCAGCGGGGGCAGATACGCAGTATTTT. The full variable domain, rest sourced from reference TRBV30 and TRBJ2-3, is SQTIHQWPATLVQPVGSPLSLECTVEGTSNPNLYWYRQAAGRGLQLLFYSVGIGQISSEVPQNLSASRPQDRQFILSSKKLLLSDSGFYLCAWSPAGADTQYFGPGTRLTVL.

This clonotype was counted a few times. The V call is TRBV7-8, the J call TRBJ1-5; TRBD1 might be the D (5 bases). CDR1 is SGHVS and CDR2 is FQNEAQ in the germline V gene. V gave up 3 bases and J gave up 7 bases, with 13 bases separating them. The CDR3 runs 14 residues. The CDR3 sequence is CASSFAGQGQPQHF. CDR3 nucleotide sequence: TGTGCCAGCAGCTTTGCAGGGCAAGGACAGCCCCAGCATTTT.

The chain employs TRBV18 and TRBJ2-3; D call uncertain. Trimming took off 5 bases at V and 1 base at J, with 10 bases between the two ends. This CDR3 spans 14 amino acids. Germline V gene data show CDR1 as KGHSH and CDR2 as LQKENI. DNA for the CDR3: TGTGCCAGCTCAGAGGAACCGGGCACAGATACGCAGTATTTT. Translating gives CASSEEPGTDTQYF. Complete variable domain (other parts from reference TRBV18 and TRBJ2-3): NAGVMQNPRHLVRRRGQEARLRCSPMKGHSHVYWYRQLPEEGLKFMVYLQKENIIDESGMPKERFSAEFPKEGPSILRIQQVVRGDSAAYFCASSEEPGTDTQYFGPGTRLTVL.

This clonotype was detected many times. The chain joins TRBV11-2 to TRBJ2-5, with a weak D call TRBD2 (6 bases). The CDR3 totals 14 residues. CDR1 and CDR2 (germline): SGHAT, FQNNGV. Trimming stripped 6 bases from V and 10 bases from J, with 21 bases between. DNA for the CDR3: TGTGCCAGCAGAAAACCCCCCGGGGGAGGTGGCCAGTACTTC. As protein: CASRKPPGGGGQYF.

This clonotype turned up a few times. Since a much larger clone is just one base distant, this may be a read error. V usage is TRBV20-1 and J usage is TRBJ2-7, with D tentatively TRBD1 (6 bases). CDR3 length: 14 amino acids. Germline V gene sequence: CDR1 DFQATT, CDR2 SNEGSKA (reference sequence). V gave up 5 bases and J gave up 3 bases, with 17 bases separating them. This CDR3 reads CSAPRPGDCYEQYF. For the CDR3, the DNA is TGCAGTGCTCCCCGCCCAGGGGATTGCTACGAGCAGTACTTC.

A few counts support this clonotype. The chain recombines TRBV7-2 with TRBJ1-3, with D uncertain. The CDR3 spans 14 residues. The V end lost 1 base, the J end lost 0 bases, and 4 bases lay between the germline ends. The germline gives CDR1 SGHTA, CDR2 FQGNSA. CDR3 protein: CASSLDRSGNTIYF. CDR3 nucleotide sequence: TGTGCCAGCAGCTTAGATCGCTCTGGAAACACCATATATTTT.

Ten or more counts support this clonotype. The V call is TRBV7-2, the J call TRBJ1-4, with unresolved D. The V end was cut by 1 base, the J end by 5 bases, with 14 bases between. The germline gives CDR1 SGHTA, CDR2 FQGNSA. The CDR3 totals 16 residues. CDR3 DNA: TGTGCCAGCAGCTTAGGTCGGGGTCTGGAAAATGAAAAACTGTTTTTT. As protein: CASSLGRGLENEKLFF.

Written as DNA, the CDR3 is TGTGCCAGCAGCCATTTCTCGCTGAGCTCCTACAATGAGCAGTTCTTC. Translating it yields CASSHFSLSSYNEQFF. This chain uses TRBV14 with TRBJ2-1; D not certain. The V end was cut by 3 bases, the J end by 0 bases, with 12 bases between. There are 16 residues in the CDR3. In germline, CDR1 is SGHDN, CDR2 FVKESK.

This clonotype was seen repeatedly, ten times or more. This rearrangement joins TRBV11-2 to TRBJ2-7, with D perhaps being TRBD1 or TRBD2 (5 bases each). The length of the CDR3 is 13 residues. Trimming took off 1 base at V and 12 bases at J, with 16 bases between the two ends. In germline, CDR1 is SGHAT, CDR2 FQNNGV. This CDR3 reads CASSLAEGQSPYF. CDR3 DNA sequence: TGTGCCAGCAGCTTAGCCGAGGGGCAGTCTCCGTACTTC.

This clonotype was detected many times. At one boundary the junction diverges from the germline segment, which might be a read error. This chain joins TRBV7-7 and TRBJ2-1; no firm D call. In germline, CDR1 is SSHAT, CDR2 FNYEAQ (reference sequence). This CDR3 contains 13 residues. The CDR3 DNA follows: TGTGCTAGCAGCTTAGCTGAAGGCTATGAGCAGTTCTTC. This codes for CASSLAEGYEQFF.

This clonotype has ten or more counts. This sequence may be a read error, since a much larger clone differs from it by one base. J is TRBJ2-4 and V is TRBV5-1; D not certain. The V and J ends lost 3 bases and 8 bases respectively, with 15 bases between them. Germline values: CDR1 SGHRS, CDR2 YFSETQ. The CDR3 consists of 14 residues. CDR3 in DNA: TGCGCCAGCAGCTGGGCAGTAGTATCAGACATTCAGTACTTC. Translation: CASSWAVVSDIQYF.

This clonotype occurred a few times. At one of its ends the junction is not consistent with the germline gene, which may arise from a read error. The CDR3 loop reads CASSQTGYTDTRYF. For the CDR3, the DNA is TGTGCCAGCAGCCAAACGGGATACACAGATACGCGGTATTTT. The chain carries TRBV7-3 and TRBJ2-3; TRBD2 is a possible D gene (5 bases). Per the germline V gene, CDR1 is SGHTA and CDR2 is FQGTGA. The CDR3 is made up of 14 amino acids.

Regarding this clonotype: This could be a read error, since a much larger clone is one nucleotide away. This chain uses TRBV6-1 with TRBJ2-1; TRBD2 aligns across 11 bases. The J call is in doubt because the DNA end fits TRBJ2-7 better. The CDR3 loop spans 16 amino acids. The V gene's germline CDR1 is MNHNS and CDR2 SASEGT. CDR3 in amino acids: CASSETSGGTYNEQYF. CDR3 sequence (DNA): TGTGCCAGCAGTGAAACTAGCGGGGGAACCTACAATGAGCAGTACTTC.

This clonotype turned up a few times. The rearrangement joins TRBV7-9 to TRBJ2-1; 9 bases agree with TRBD2. From germline, CDR1 is SEHNR and CDR2 FQNEAQ (reference sequence). The CDR3 contains 16 residues. V was pared by 3 bases and J by 8 bases, with 11 bases of the junction left unmatched. The DNA of the CDR3 is TGTGCCAGCAGCTTGGAGGGGGCGGGGGGGCCGTATGAGCAGTTCTTC. The encoded protein is CASSLEGAGGPYEQFF.